The 32 T cell receptor beta chains presented below share a single source sample, sequenced in a study of T cells in tumors after PD-1 blockade. The method was immunoSEQ multiplex PCR; TCRdb's version includes in-frame clones alone and lacks a portion of them. The sample lists roughly 2,500 clones; around 71% were seen once. Time point denoted: first of two post-therapy site-matched biopsies roughly 2 months apart. The specimen comprised tumor tissue, sampled after anti-PD-1 treatment. These receptors were taken from a human donor with basal cell carcinoma.

This rearrangement joins TRBV24-1 to TRBJ2-1; 8 nucleotides match TRBD1. Germline assignment: CDR1 KGHDR and CDR2 SFDVKD. The CDR3 extends over 13 amino acids. The ends lost 4 bases at V and 8 bases at J; junction bases unmatched: 3. In DNA, the CDR3 is TGTGCCACCAGTGACCCGGACAGGGATGAGCAGTTCTTC. Encoded protein: CATSDPDRDEQFF.

This clone was seen more than once but under ten times. The CDR3 loop reads CASSQDRNIQYF. In DNA form, the CDR3 reads TGCGCCAGCAGCCAAGACAGAAACATTCAGTACTTC. The chain combines TRBV4-1 with TRBJ2-4; D uncertain. V lost 0 bases and J 6 bases, leaving 3 bases between the germline ends. The germline CDR1 and CDR2 sequences are MGHRA and YSYEKL. The CDR3 has 12 amino acids.

V usage is TRBV6-2 or TRBV6-3 and J usage is TRBJ2-3; a weak D match, TRBD2 (6 bases). Germline CDR1 is MNHEY and CDR2 is SVGEGT. The CDR3 is made up of 15 amino acids. The V and J ends lost 5 bases and 2 bases respectively, with 14 bases between them. The CDR3 here is CASSLKGLITDTQYF. The CDR3 bases are TGTGCCAGCAGTCTTAAGGGACTTATCACAGATACGCAGTATTTT.

The V and J genes are TRBV9 and TRBJ1-2; TRBD1 is a possible D gene (5 bases). Germline CDR1 reads SGDLS; CDR2 reads YYNGEE. This CDR3 is built from 15 residues. Trimming removed 0 bases from V and 7 bases from J, with 16 bases in between. Written as DNA, the CDR3 is TGTGCCAGCAGCGTAGAGGTGGGGCCGCGGCGTGGCTACACCTTC. It encodes CASSVEVGPRRGYTF.

J is TRBJ2-7 and V is TRBV6-7, with 10 bases that match TRBD1. TRBV6-7 is flagged as an ORF with uncertain function. After removal of 4 bases from V and 6 bases from J, the junction contained 9 bases not matched to a gene. This CDR3 is 15 amino acids long. CDR3 coding DNA: TGTGCCAGCAGTTCCCCCCGGACAGGGGGGGGCGAGCAGTACTTC. Its translation: CASSSPRTGGGEQYF.

By sample fraction, this clone is hyperexpanded (1% or more). This chain uses TRBV10-2 with TRBJ2-3; no clear D gene. This CDR3 has 15 residues. Trimming pared 2 bases from V and 1 base from J, leaving 10 bases between. The germline CDR1 and CDR2 sequences are WSHSY and SAAADI. The CDR3 coding sequence is TGCGCCAGCAGTGAGGTTGCAGGACGCACAGATACGCAGTATTTT. Residues: CASSEVAGRTDTQYF.

This rearrangement joins TRBV21-1 to TRBJ1-1. TRBV21-1 is labeled a pseudogene. CDR3 length: 16 amino acids. CDR3 in amino acids: CASSKDSGRLNTEAFF. The DNA of the CDR3 is TGTGCCAGCAGCAAAGACTCAGGGAGGCTGAACACTGAAGCTTTCTTT.

This clone was seen only a few times. The J gene is TRBJ2-1, the V gene TRBV7-2; 8 positions match TRBD1. Trimming removed 6 bases from V and 5 bases from J; junction bases left unmatched: 9. Germline lookup yields CDR1 SGHTA and CDR2 FQGNSA. The CDR3 contains 15 residues. CDR3 sequence (DNA): TGTGCCAGCAGATGGTGGACAGGGCCGGACAATGAGCAGTTCTTC. It encodes CASRWWTGPDNEQFF.

J is TRBJ1-4 and V is TRBV21-1; the listed D gene, TRBD1, was not tested against the DNA. TRBV21-1 is termed a pseudogene. The CDR3 is 15 amino acids. The CDR3, as DNA: TGTGCCAGCAGCAAACAGACAGGAAAGGGCGAAAAACTGTTTTTT. Its translation is CASSKQTGKGEKLFF.

This sequence joins TRBV19 and TRBJ2-5; D gene ambiguous. CDR1 and CDR2 (germline): LNHDA, SQIVND (reference sequence). V dropped 1 base and J dropped 4 bases, with 13 bases sitting between them. The length of the CDR3 is 15 residues. For the CDR3, the DNA is TGTGCCAGTAGTATAGGCCTAGAGGTACGAGAGACCCAGTACTTC. Translated, it gives CASSIGLEVRETQYF.

V usage is TRBV10-3 and J usage is TRBJ2-5; tentative D call: TRBD2 (5 bases). This CDR3 region has 12 residues. Germline V CDR1 and CDR2: ENHRY, SYGVKD. Between the trimmed V and J ends, which lost 8 bases and 5 bases, there was a span of 12 bases. CDR3 in DNA: TGTGCCATCGGAATCGGGAACGAGACCCAGTACTTC. Amino acid sequence: CAIGIGNETQYF.

This clone is classed as hyperexpanded. This sequence joins TRBV10-2 and TRBJ2-7, with unresolved D. CDR3 length: 12 residues. Germline V gives CDR1 WSHSY, CDR2 SAAADI. V dropped 2 bases and J dropped 5 bases, with 7 bases sitting between them. CDR3 sequence reads: CASSEVVDEQYF. Here the CDR3 DNA reads TGCGCCAGCAGTGAGGTGGTGGACGAGCAGTACTTC.

This clone was detected only once. The V and J genes are TRBV4-1 and TRBJ1-1, with 8 bases aligning to TRBD1. This CDR3 has 13 amino acids. Trimming took 2 bases from V and 7 from J; bases not matched to a gene: 3. The V gene's germline CDR1 is MGHRA and CDR2 YSYEKL. CDR3 region: CASSQLGTGEAFF. The DNA for the CDR3 is TGCGCCAGCAGCCAATTGGGGACAGGTGAAGCTTTCTTT.

The chain combines TRBV29-1 with TRBJ2-1, with D perhaps TRBD1 (5 bases). The length of the CDR3 is 12 residues. V was shortened by 7 bases and J by 5 bases, with 12 bases between the two germline ends. Germline loops: CDR1 SQVTM, CDR2 ANQGSEA. CDR3: CSALQANNEQFF. DNA of the CDR3: TGCAGCGCACTACAGGCCAACAATGAGCAGTTCTTC.

The chain combines TRBV6-4 with TRBJ2-3, with 9 bases matching TRBD1. Unmatched junction bases numbered 1, after V lost 0 bases and J lost 3 bases. Germline V gives CDR1 MRHNA, CDR2 SNTAGT. This CDR3 is 15 amino acids long. The CDR3 bases are TGTGCCAGCAGTGACTCGGGGACAGGGACAGATACGCAGTATTTT. It yields the protein CASSDSGTGTDTQYF.

The rearrangement joins TRBV5-1 to TRBJ2-5, with D uncertain. Germline-derived CDR1 and CDR2 are SGHRS and YFSETQ. The CDR3 contains 13 residues. The V end was cut by 2 bases, the J end by 2 bases, with 7 bases between. CDR3 nucleotide sequence: TGCGCCAGCAGCTTTAGCATGCAAGAGACCCAGTACTTC. Amino acid sequence: CASSFSMQETQYF.

V usage is TRBV7-6 and J usage is TRBJ2-7; 8 bases fit TRBD1. Germline assignment: CDR1 SGHVS and CDR2 FNYEAQ. CDR3 length: 14 amino acids. J lost 1 base, V lost 2 bases, and 1 base had no gene match. The CDR3 nucleotides read TGTGCCAGCAGCTTAAACAGGGGGTCCTACGAGCAGTACTTC. Residues: CASSLNRGSYEQYF.

This clone is a singleton in its sample. V gene TRBV7-2 combines with J gene TRBJ2-7; D not certain. Looked up from germline, CDR1 is SGHTA and CDR2 is FQGNSA. V was pared by 3 bases and J by 2 bases, with 11 bases between. This CDR3 comprises 14 residues. The CDR3 here is CASSFTPDPYEQYF. The CDR3 coding sequence is TGTGCCAGCAGCTTTACCCCAGATCCCTACGAGCAGTACTTC.

With regard to this clone: Different DNA sequences within this sample yield the same CDR3. The chain carries TRBV7-9 and TRBJ2-3; 12 bases align to TRBD2. The V segment lost 2 bases and the J segment 1 base; nucleotides outside the gene matches: 7. Germline CDR1 reads SEHNR; CDR2 reads FQNEAQ (reference sequence). This CDR3 has 18 residues. CDR3 residues: CASSLRLAGAGGTDTQYF. For the CDR3, the DNA is TGTGCCAGCAGCTTACGACTAGCGGGGGCGGGGGGCACAGATACGCAGTATTTT.

The rearrangement links TRBV5-5 to TRBJ2-7, with TRBD2 identical over 11 bases. V shed 1 base and J 0 bases; nucleotides not matched to a gene: 15. The CDR3 totals 20 residues. In germline, CDR1 is SGHKS, CDR2 YYEKEE (reference sequence). The CDR3 coding sequence is TGTGCCAGCAGCTTGTATCCAAGCGGGACTAGCGGACTCCGCTCCTACGAGCAGTACTTC. The encoded protein is CASSLYPSGTSGLRSYEQYF.

The chain recombines TRBV6-6 with TRBJ1-6, with TRBD1 matching 7 bases. J gave up 0 bases and V 5 bases, and 10 bases lay outside the gene matches. The CDR3 contains 18 residues. Looked up from germline, CDR1 is MNHNY and CDR2 is SVGAGI (reference sequence). DNA for the CDR3: TGTGCCAGCAGTCCCCGGACAGGCCCGAGCTCCTATAATTCACCCCTCCACTTT. It translates to CASSPRTGPSSYNSPLHF.

The rearrangement uses TRBV24-1 and TRBJ2-1, with a tentative D call TRBD1 (6 bases). Trimming pared 5 bases from V and 2 bases from J, leaving 9 bases between. Germline V gene lookup returns CDR1 KGHDR and CDR2 SFDVKD. The CDR3 covers 14 residues. The CDR3: CATSGGPTYNEQFF. The CDR3 DNA is TGTGCCACCAGTGGGGGGCCCACCTACAATGAGCAGTTCTTC.

By sample fraction, this clone is large. At one boundary the junction diverges from the germline segment, which might be a read error. The chain employs TRBV7-9 and TRBJ2-2; TRBD2 aligns across 9 bases. Per germline, CDR1 SEHNR and CDR2 FQNEAQ (reference sequence). The CDR3 contains 13 residues. The CDR3 here is CASSLAGTGELFF. The CDR3 DNA sequence: TGTGCCAGCAGCCTAGCGGGGACCGGGGAGCTGTTTTTT.

The V and J genes are TRBV7-9 and TRBJ2-7, with D unclear. This CDR3 comprises 12 residues. V was clipped by 4 bases and J by 0 bases, with 4 bases between them. Germline V gene lookup returns CDR1 SEHNR and CDR2 FQNEAQ (reference sequence). The CDR3 loop is CASSSSSYEQYF. The CDR3 DNA reads TGTGCCAGCAGCTCGAGCTCCTACGAGCAGTACTTC.

The V and J genes are TRBV7-9 and TRBJ2-3, with 12 bases that match TRBD2. This CDR3 is built from 17 residues. Germline lookup yields CDR1 SEHNR and CDR2 FQNEAQ (reference sequence). The trim removed 3 bases at V and 1 base at J, leaving 5 bases unmatched. DNA of the CDR3: TGTGCCAGCAGCTTTAAATCTAGCGGGGGGGGCACAGATACGCAGTATTTT. It encodes CASSFKSSGGGTDTQYF.

The chain combines TRBV5-8 with TRBJ2-1; possible D gene TRBD1, 6 bases. CDR1 is SGHTS, CDR2 YDEGEE, per germline. The CDR3 totals 14 residues. The V end lost 7 bases, the J end lost 1 base, and 12 bases lay between the germline ends. In nucleotides, the CDR3 is TGTGCCAGCTGCCGGACAGTTTCCTACAATGAGCAGTTCTTC. This translates into CASCRTVSYNEQFF.

The chain joins TRBV27 to TRBJ2-7; 9 nucleotides agree with TRBD1. After removal of 6 bases from V and 3 bases from J, the junction contained 9 bases not matched to a gene. In germline, CDR1 is MNHEY, CDR2 SMNVEV (reference sequence). This CDR3 is built from 15 residues. Written as DNA, the CDR3 is TGTGCCAGCAGCTTTCGGACAGGGGTGAGCTACGAGCAGTACTTC. Translation: CASSFRTGVSYEQYF.

In DNA, the CDR3 is TGTGCCAGAGCTAGGAGGGGGGTCATGAATGAGCAGTTCTTC. Protein sequence: CARARRGVMNEQFF. This chain uses TRBV7-6 with TRBJ2-1; D is possibly TRBD1 or TRBD2 (6 bases each). CDR1 SGHVS and CDR2 FNYEAQ come from the germline V gene. Trimming pared 9 bases from V and 7 bases from J, leaving 19 bases between. The CDR3 covers 14 residues.

This sequence joins TRBV18 and TRBJ1-1; D uncertain. V was pared by 6 bases and J by 1 base, with 9 bases between. The germline gives CDR1 KGHSH, CDR2 LQKENI. The CDR3 runs 13 residues. CDR3 bases: TGTGCCAGCTCGGAGGAAGGGAACACTGAAGCTTTCTTT. It specifies CASSEEGNTEAFF.

This clone came up a few times. The chain couples TRBV10-3 to TRBJ2-5; 7 positions match TRBD2. Germline V gene sequence: CDR1 ENHRY, CDR2 SYGVKD. Trimming removed 3 bases from V and 4 bases from J; junction bases left unmatched: 5. CDR3 length: 14 residues. The CDR3: CAISDRRGTETQYF. The CDR3 coding sequence is TGTGCCATCAGTGACAGGCGGGGGACAGAGACCCAGTACTTC.

This clone has a single count. The CDR3 reads CASSQDDSLGGVGEEKLFF. CDR3 nucleotide sequence: TGCGCCAGCAGCCAAGATGATAGTCTTGGAGGGGTAGGGGAGGAAAAACTGTTTTTT. The chain joins TRBV4-1 to TRBJ1-4, with D possibly TRBD1 on 5 matching bases. Per the germline V gene, CDR1 is MGHRA and CDR2 is YSYEKL. The CDR3 contains 19 residues. The germline V and J ends were trimmed by 0 bases and 8 bases, with 25 bases remaining between them.

The chain has TRBV27 and TRBJ2-7; maybe TRBD1 (5 bases). The CDR3 has 15 amino acids. Germline V lookup: CDR1 MNHEY, CDR2 SMNVEV (reference sequence). V was clipped by 0 bases and J by 3 bases, with 12 bases between them. Here the CDR3 reads CASSLSGAPVYEQYF. CDR3 coding DNA: TGTGCCAGCAGTTTATCAGGGGCACCGGTCTACGAGCAGTACTTC.